These 20 T cell receptor beta chains originate from one sample sequenced in a study of OX40 agonist ivuxolimab in advanced cancers. Assay used: immunoSEQ multiplex PCR; TCRdb lists only in-frame clones, some missing. This sample has about 120,000 clones, with roughly nine tenths found just once. This specimen was CD4+ or CD8+ T cells sorted from blood, taken in a trial of the OX40 agonist ivuxolimab. The receptors come from an adult with an advanced solid tumor such as melanoma, head and neck, liver or kidney cancer.

The V call is TRBV7-9, the J call TRBJ1-2; TRBD1 matches at 10 bases. The CDR3 has 16 amino acids. CDR1 is SEHNR, CDR2 FQNEAQ, per germline (reference sequence). The junction had 7 bases not matched to a gene; V was cut back by 3 bases and J by 3 bases. The CDR3 reads CASSFEPGQGHYGYTF. DNA of the CDR3: TGTGCCAGCAGCTTTGAACCGGGACAGGGGCACTATGGCTACACCTTC. Filled out from reference TRBV7-9 and TRBJ1-2, the complete variable domain reads DTGVSQNPRHKITKRGQNVTFRCDPISEHNRLYWYRQTLGQGPEFLTYFQNEAQLEKSRLLSDRFSAERPKGSFSTLEIQRTEQGDSAMYLCASSFEPGQGHYGYTFGSGTRLTVV.

The rearrangement joins TRBV10-1 to TRBJ2-3; tentatively, D is TRBD2 (7 bases). Germline V lookup: CDR1 WNHNN, CDR2 SYGVQD (reference sequence). This CDR3 spans 16 amino acids. The V gene lost 3 bases and the J gene lost 6 bases, with 19 bases spanning the gap. CDR3 sequence: CASSEGGGPSKDTQYF. In nucleotides, the CDR3 is TGCGCCAGCAGTGAAGGCGGGGGCCCAAGCAAGGATACGCAGTATTTT.

The chain uses TRBV9 and TRBJ2-3; TRBD1 aligns across 9 bases. The V and J ends lost 4 bases and 1 base, in that order; junction bases with no gene match: 7. The CDR3 is 16 residues long. Germline CDR1 and CDR2: SGDLS and YYNGEE. CDR3 amino acids: CASSSQGARGTDTQYF. CDR3 in DNA: TGTGCCAGCAGCTCACAGGGGGCGCGGGGCACAGATACGCAGTATTTT.

This clone has a single count. This chain connects TRBV10-3 to TRBJ1-2; possible D gene TRBD1, 6 bases. The CDR3 sequence is 17 residues long. The germline V gene encodes CDR1 ENHRY and CDR2 SYGVKD. The V end lost 2 bases, the J end lost 4 bases, and 20 bases lay between the germline ends. CDR3 protein: CAISETLGALRIYGYTF. The CDR3 DNA is TGTGCCATCAGTGAGACTCTGGGGGCCCTCCGAATCTATGGCTACACCTTC.

V usage is TRBV6-1 and J usage is TRBJ1-1, with D possibly being TRBD1 (6 bases). The V gene lost 4 bases and the J gene lost 0 bases, with 21 bases spanning the gap. CDR3 length: 18 residues. Germline loops: CDR1 MNHNS, CDR2 SASEGT. As DNA, the CDR3 is TGTGCCAGCAGTGGAGGGCCCGGACAGACTTACATGAACACTGAAGCTTTCTTT. Translated, it gives CASSGGPGQTYMNTEAFF.

V is TRBV6-4 and J is TRBJ1-1; a weak D match, TRBD1 (5 bases). Trimming took off 6 bases at V and 1 base at J, with 9 bases between the two ends. Germline V gives CDR1 MRHNA, CDR2 SNTAGT. The CDR3 contains 13 residues. The CDR3 spells CASSTQENTEAFF. In DNA form, the CDR3 reads TGTGCCAGCAGCACACAGGAGAACACTGAAGCTTTCTTT.

The chain recombines TRBV4-2 with TRBJ1-4; D not resolved. The CDR3 runs to 14 residues. V lost 0 bases and J lost 8, with 10 bases in between. Germline values: CDR1 LGHNA, CDR2 YNFKEQ. The CDR3 nucleotides read TGTGCCAGCAGCCAAGAATTGGACGAAGAAAAACTGTTTTTT. Its translation: CASSQELDEEKLFF.

Here the CDR3 reads CASRGTTSYEQYF. The CDR3 DNA reads as TGTGCCAGCAGAGGGACGACCTCCTACGAGCAGTACTTC. J is TRBJ2-7 and V is TRBV28; D possibly matches TRBD1 or TRBD2 (5 bases each). Germline CDR1 and CDR2: MDHEN and SYDVKM. The V end was cut by 6 bases, the J end by 0 bases, with 9 bases between. The CDR3 sequence is 13 residues long.

This clone was seen a handful of times. The V gene is TRBV30, the J gene TRBJ1-6, with D uncertain. The CDR3 has 12 residues. The germline V and J ends were trimmed by 1 base and 8 bases, with 6 bases remaining between them. Germline CDR1 GTSNPN, CDR2 SVGIG (reference sequence). The CDR3 here is CAWSGTYSPLHF. In nucleotides, the CDR3 is TGTGCCTGGAGTGGGACCTATTCACCCCTCCACTTT.

This chain uses TRBV5-5 with TRBJ2-7, with 10 bases matching TRBD1. The CDR3 covers 15 residues. V shed 5 bases, J shed 4 bases, and the junction held 9 bases outside the gene matches. Germline values: CDR1 SGHKS, CDR2 YYEKEE (reference sequence). DNA of the CDR3: TGTGCCAGCAGAGAAGGACAGGGGGAATGGTACGAGCAGTACTTC. This sequence encodes CASREGQGEWYEQYF. The whole variable domain, remainder taken from reference TRBV5-5 and TRBJ2-7, is DAGVTQSPTHLIKTRGQQVTLRCSPISGHKSVSWYQQVLGQGPQFIFQYYEKEERGRGNFPDRFSARQFPNYSSELNVNALLLGDSALYLCASREGQGEWYEQYFGPGTRLTVT.

The chain couples TRBV7-2 to TRBJ2-2; no clear D. The CDR3 loop spans 12 amino acids. Germline CDR1 SGHTA, CDR2 FQGNSA. V was clipped by 8 bases and J by 5 bases, with 9 bases between them. CDR3 amino acids: CASGRETGELFF. CDR3 bases: TGTGCCAGCGGCAGAGAAACCGGGGAGCTGTTTTTT.

The chain has TRBV7-8 and TRBJ2-7, with 8 bases matching TRBD1. CDR3 length: 14 amino acids. V was clipped by 5 bases and J by 2 bases; unmatched bases: 5. Looked up from germline, CDR1 is SGHVS and CDR2 is FQNEAQ. CDR3 coding DNA: TGTGCCAGCAGCAGACTACAGGGGGCCTACGAGCAGTACTTC. Its translation: CASSRLQGAYEQYF. Full variable domain (outside the CDR3, taken from reference TRBV7-8 and TRBJ2-7): GAGVSQSPRYKVAKRGQDVALRCDPISGHVSLFWYQQALGQGPEFLTYFQNEAQLDKSGLPSDRFFAERPEGSVSTLKIQRTQQEDSAVYLCASSRLQGAYEQYFGPGTRLTVT.

This rearrangement joins TRBV10-3 to TRBJ2-5; tentatively, D is TRBD2 (5 bases). Germline V gene sequence: CDR1 ENHRY, CDR2 SYGVKD. The CDR3 loop spans 16 amino acids. The germline V and J ends were trimmed by 0 bases and 5 bases, with 16 bases remaining between them. DNA for the CDR3: TGTGCCATCAGTGAGTCGGAGCGGACTTACGAGGAGACCCAGTACTTC. Translation: CAISESERTYEETQYF.

Only one count was recorded for this clone. The chain recombines TRBV28 with TRBJ1-2; weak D call: TRBD1 (6 bases). The CDR3 runs to 16 residues. The germline gives CDR1 MDHEN, CDR2 SYDVKM. The V gene lost 6 bases and the J gene lost 3 bases, with 20 bases spanning the gap. In DNA, the CDR3 is TGTGCCAGCAGCCCCCACAACGGACAGACTTACTATGGCTACACCTTC. Translated: CASSPHNGQTYYGYTF.

There are a few counts of this clone. The J gene is TRBJ2-7, the V gene TRBV7-2; 7 positions agree with TRBD2. The CDR3 consists of 15 residues. With V trimmed by 0 bases and J by 3 bases, 5 bases remained unmatched. The germline gives CDR1 SGHTA, CDR2 FQGNSA. The CDR3 region is CASSLARGGSYEQYF. In DNA form, the CDR3 reads TGTGCCAGCAGCTTAGCGCGCGGCGGGAGCTACGAGCAGTACTTC.

The CDR3: CASSATRTGEAYEQYF. The CDR3 nucleotides are TGCGCCAGCAGCGCTACTAGGACAGGGGAGGCCTACGAGCAGTACTTC. The chain carries TRBV4-1 and TRBJ2-7; 9 bases are shared with TRBD1. This CDR3 spans 16 amino acids. V trimming: 5 bases; J trimming: 2 bases; junction bases outside the gene matches: 10. The V gene's germline CDR1 is MGHRA and CDR2 YSYEKL.

This clone was seen once. The V and J genes are TRBV5-1 and TRBJ2-5; 7 positions agree with TRBD2. CDR1 and CDR2 from the germline V gene are SGHRS and YFSETQ. The V gene end was trimmed by 2 bases and the J gene end by 1 base; junction bases not matched to a gene: 2. The CDR3 loop spans 14 amino acids. The CDR3 loop is CASSFSGPQETQYF. The CDR3 DNA reads as TGCGCCAGCAGCTTTAGCGGGCCCCAAGAGACCCAGTACTTC.

The chain uses TRBV6-5 and TRBJ2-7; D is perhaps TRBD1 (5 bases). In germline, CDR1 is MNHEY, CDR2 SVGAGI. V was trimmed by 8 bases and J by 5 bases, leaving 13 bases between them. The CDR3 spans 12 residues. Here the CDR3 DNA reads TGTGCCAGCGGGCAGGGATCCAACGAGCAGTACTTC. Protein: CASGQGSNEQYF.

The chain combines TRBV5-1 with TRBJ2-7; D perhaps matches TRBD1 (6 bases). This CDR3 has 14 amino acids. Per germline, CDR1 SGHRS and CDR2 YFSETQ. Deletions cut 0 bases from V and 6 bases from J, with 13 bases between. CDR3 loop: CASSLERTDGEQYF. The DNA of the CDR3 is TGCGCCAGCAGCTTGGAAAGGACAGACGGCGAGCAGTACTTC.

V gene TRBV7-9 combines with J gene TRBJ1-2; D remains unclear. Trimming removed 4 bases at V and 8 bases at J, with 17 bases between. The germline CDR1 and CDR2 sequences are SEHNR and FQNEAQ (reference sequence). This CDR3 spans 14 amino acids. The CDR3 is CASSSGFTLRGYTF. CDR3 nucleotide sequence: TGTGCCAGCAGCTCCGGCTTTACTCTGAGGGGCTACACCTTC.